This passage covers 18 T cell receptor beta chains from one sample sequenced in a study of cytomegalovirus exposure and HLA in healthy donors. The primer mix had 60 Vbeta and 13 Jbeta primers. Clones were sequenced by immunoSEQ multiplex PCR, and TCRdb holds only the in-frame ones, with some missing. The sample holds some 110,000 clones. The sequenced sample consisted of PBMCs. These receptors all stem from a man younger than 40 in good health and CMV-seronegative.

The chain employs TRBV4-1 and TRBJ2-3, with 8 bases that match TRBD1. After removal of 4 bases from V and 4 bases from J, the junction contained 7 bases not matched to a gene. The CDR3 totals 15 residues. Germline values: CDR1 MGHRA, CDR2 YSYEKL. CDR3 sequence (DNA): TGCGCCAGCAGCCTAGGACAGGGAAACCCAGATACGCAGTATTTT. Translating it yields CASSLGQGNPDTQYF.

The chain uses TRBV5-1 and TRBJ1-4; TRBD1 might be the D (6 bases). This CDR3 has 15 amino acids. Trimming cost V 3 bases and J 5 bases, with 14 bases left between them. Germline V gene lookup returns CDR1 SGHRS and CDR2 YFSETQ. The CDR3 spells CASSSGGADNEKLFF. DNA for the CDR3: TGCGCCAGCAGCTCGGGGGGCGCGGACAATGAAAAACTGTTTTTT.

The chain joins TRBV7-2 to TRBJ2-7; TRBD2 might be the D (5 bases). The V end lost 1 base, the J end lost 3 bases, and 10 bases lay between the germline ends. Per germline, CDR1 SGHTA and CDR2 FQGNSA. CDR3 length: 14 amino acids. CDR3 bases: TGTGCCAGCAGCTTAGTGGGAGACCTCTACGAGCAGTACTTC. Translating it yields CASSLVGDLYEQYF.

The chain couples TRBV6-1 to TRBJ2-3, with D possibly matching TRBD2 (6 bases). Germline V gene data show CDR1 as MNHNS and CDR2 as SASEGT. V lost 2 bases, J lost 2 bases, and 17 bases lay in between. The CDR3 covers 17 residues. This chain's CDR3 is CASSEPASVLPTDTQYF. The CDR3 bases are TGTGCCAGCAGTGAACCCGCTAGCGTCCTTCCCACAGATACGCAGTATTTT.

This chain joins TRBV19 and TRBJ1-6; 10 bases align to TRBD1. V dropped 6 bases and J dropped 7; count of bases not matched to a gene: 6. Germline loops: CDR1 LNHDA, CDR2 SQIVND (reference sequence). The CDR3 consists of 15 residues. CDR3 in amino acids: CASSPTGGQNSPLHF. CDR3 nucleotide sequence: TGTGCCAGTAGCCCGACAGGGGGCCAAAATTCACCCCTCCACTTT.

The chain has TRBV6-5 and TRBJ2-2; 9 bases are a match to TRBD2. The germline CDR1 and CDR2 sequences are MNHEY and SVGAGI. V was pared by 5 bases and J by 4 bases, with 2 bases of the junction left unmatched. This CDR3 is built from 14 residues. CDR3 in DNA: TGTGCCAGCAGTCTGACTAGCGGCACCGGGGAGCTGTTTTTT. Translated: CASSLTSGTGELFF.

Details on this clone: At one end the junction does not follow the germline gene, possibly because of a read error. The chain has TRBV25-1 and TRBJ2-7, with D tentatively TRBD2 (5 bases). Germline values: CDR1 MGHDK, CDR2 SYGVNS. The CDR3 extends over 13 amino acids. CDR3 in DNA: TGTCCCAGCAGTGGACTCACGTCCTACGAGCAGTACTTC. Translated, it gives CPSSGLTSYEQYF.

V gene TRBV7-7 combines with J gene TRBJ1-5; D remains ambiguous. There are 17 residues in the CDR3. Deletions cut 5 bases from V and 0 bases from J, with 17 bases between. In germline, CDR1 is SSHAT, CDR2 FNYEAQ (reference sequence). In DNA form, the CDR3 reads TGTGCCAGCAGCCGATCCGCGAGAAATTATAGCAATCAGCCCCAGCATTTT. It codes for CASSRSARNYSNQPQHF. Full variable domain (rest looked up from reference TRBV7-7 and TRBJ1-5): GAGVSQSPRYKVTKRGQDVTLRCDPISSHATLYWYQQALGQGPEFLTYFNYEAQPDKSGLPSDRFSAERPEGSISTLTIQRTEQRDSAMYRCASSRSARNYSNQPQHFGDGTRLSIL.

The chain employs TRBV28 and TRBJ1-3, with 8 bases matching TRBD1. The CDR3 runs to 15 residues. With 6 bases clipped from V and 2 bases from J, the junction kept 6 bases outside the gene matches. Germline CDR1 MDHEN, CDR2 SYDVKM. The CDR3 loop is CASRRPTGAGNTIYF. The CDR3 DNA follows: TGTGCCAGCAGACGCCCGACAGGGGCTGGAAACACCATATATTTT.

J is TRBJ2-7 and V is TRBV7-2; D gene ambiguous. The germline V gene encodes CDR1 SGHTA and CDR2 FQGNSA. V was pared by 1 base and J by 3 bases, with 13 bases between. This CDR3 contains 15 residues. The CDR3 nucleotides read TGTGCCAGCAGCTTAGTAGTATCGGTGAACTACGAGCAGTACTTC. Translated: CASSLVVSVNYEQYF.

This chain links TRBV7-2 with TRBJ2-3; TRBD1 matches 7 bases. This CDR3 is 17 amino acids long. CDR1 SGHTA and CDR2 FQGNSA come from the germline V gene. V lost 1 base to trimming and J lost 2 bases; unmatched junction nucleotides: 9. The CDR3 spells CASSLVLWDSYTDTQYF. The DNA for the CDR3 is TGTGCCAGCAGCTTAGTTCTTTGGGACAGCTACACAGATACGCAGTATTTT.

The chain has TRBV15 and TRBJ1-2; a weak D match, TRBD1 (5 bases). With 2 bases removed from V and 3 bases from J, the gap between germline ends came to 7 bases. The CDR3 has 13 amino acids. Germline CDR1 reads LNHNV; CDR2 reads YYDKDF (reference sequence). CDR3 coding DNA: TGTGCCACCAGCAGACAGGGCCACTATGGCTACACCTTC. Encoded protein: CATSRQGHYGYTF.

The chain carries TRBV6-5 and TRBJ1-5; D gene ambiguous. Germline V gene sequence: CDR1 MNHEY, CDR2 SVGAGI. Between the trimmed V and J ends, which lost 2 bases and 0 bases, there was a span of 8 bases. The CDR3 runs 15 residues. CDR3 sequence: CASSYGQNSNQPQHF. The CDR3 DNA reads as TGTGCCAGCAGTTACGGCCAGAATAGCAATCAGCCCCAGCATTTT.

The chain couples TRBV6-5 to TRBJ1-1; TRBD1 is a possible D gene (6 bases). The germline V and J ends were trimmed by 6 bases and 1 base, with 12 bases remaining between them. The germline gives CDR1 MNHEY, CDR2 SVGAGI. This CDR3 is 14 amino acids long. CDR3 DNA: TGTGCCAGCAGCTTGGGACACGCGAACACTGAAGCTTTCTTT. Protein sequence: CASSLGHANTEAFF.

The chain recombines TRBV7-2 with TRBJ2-1; D is unclear. Per germline, CDR1 SGHTA and CDR2 FQGNSA. The CDR3 runs 14 residues. Trimming took off 5 bases at V and 8 bases at J, with 16 bases between the two ends. This CDR3 reads CASSPQRLVDEQFF. The CDR3 coding sequence is TGTGCCAGCAGCCCCCAGCGCCTCGTCGATGAGCAGTTCTTC.

The rearrangement links TRBV5-1 to TRBJ1-2; no clear D gene. The CDR3 totals 13 residues. The germline CDR1 and CDR2 sequences are SGHRS and YFSETQ. The V and J ends lost 4 bases and 3 bases respectively, with 10 bases between them. The CDR3 sequence: CASSPETHYGYTF. The DNA for the CDR3 is TGCGCCAGCAGCCCGGAGACCCACTATGGCTACACCTTC.

The CDR3 spells CASIPNGGPLSPLHF. Here the CDR3 DNA reads TGTGCCAGCATCCCCAACGGGGGGCCCCTCTCACCCCTCCACTTT. The chain is built from TRBV2 and TRBJ1-6, with D perhaps TRBD1 (6 bases). Trimming took 7 bases from V and 10 from J, leaving 20 bases between them. The germline V gene has CDR1 SNHLY and CDR2 FYNNEI. CDR3 length: 15 residues.

The rearrangement joins TRBV11-2 to TRBJ1-3, with unresolved D. Trimming cost V 1 base and J 0 bases, with 10 bases left between them. Germline lookup yields CDR1 SGHAT and CDR2 FQNNGV. The CDR3 runs 16 residues. CDR3 nucleotides: TGTGCCAGCAGCTTAGCGGGGAGTCGCTCTGGAAACACCATATATTTT. This codes for CASSLAGSRSGNTIYF.